This note documents a single TCR beta chain sequence. This clonotype was picked up many times. Its antigen is currently not known. No per-base quality is available; no much larger clone lies one base away. This record belongs to a study of CD8 T cells in ankylosing spondylitis (dated by TCRdb to the late 2010s). About the study as a whole: To find TCR variants linked to disease, the study profiled T cell receptor beta repertoires in ankylosing spondylitis patients and healthy donors. The full study cohort was made up of under 30 ankylosing spondylitis patients and more than 90 healthy donors. Peripheral blood samples were taken, and synovial fluid was additionally collected from ankylosing spondylitis patients.

Overall study outcomes, separate from this receptor: Some motif variants had previously been reported in the synovial fluid and blood of reactive arthritis patients, which suggests shared mechanisms of disease initiation. The disease-linked clones had a CD8+ phenotype and were found at relatively low frequencies in peripheral blood. A TCR beta motif made up of seven or eight highly homologous amino acid variants appeared to be characteristic of blood from ankylosing spondylitis patients. According to the report, matched synovial fluid samples from ankylosing spondylitis patients were significantly enriched for the disease-linked clones.

The CDR3 has 16 amino acids, counting the end cysteine and phenylalanine. The read is trimmed to its CDR3 DNA, 48 bases read in frame from base 1. Clipping removes 0 bases from V and 1 base from J, with 5 as the unmatched junction base count. The germline V gene yields SGHRS for CDR1 and YFSETQ for CDR2. TCRdb records Illumina HiSeq 2500 as the sequencer. Quantitative 5'-RACE with molecular barcodes was used to prepare TCR beta libraries. On the authors' methods: A new computational method, built on a probabilistic model of VDJ rearrangement, was used to identify disease-linked TCR variants. TCRdb passed the public sequencing reads through fastp at Q25 and MiXCR, retaining productive beta sequences. Identical CDR3 proteins give one entry, which carries the most common genes and DNA. The V and J calls were not made by the authors but by TCRdb's processing. This sample is represented by 180,000 or so distinct CDR3 sequences; roughly 11% of them were singletons. The top ten hold roughly 28% of the sample.

The chain couples TRBV5-1 to TRBJ2-3, with 7 central nucleotides matching TRBD2. Sequencing was performed on blood, either unsorted or a sorted T cell fraction (not recorded which). This sequence was found in a male donor with ankylosing spondylitis or in good health (not recorded which). The CDR3 reads as follows: CASSLESRGGTDTQYF. The DNA sequence follows: TGCGCCAGCAGCTTGGAAAGCCGGGGGGGCACAGATACGCAGTATTTT.